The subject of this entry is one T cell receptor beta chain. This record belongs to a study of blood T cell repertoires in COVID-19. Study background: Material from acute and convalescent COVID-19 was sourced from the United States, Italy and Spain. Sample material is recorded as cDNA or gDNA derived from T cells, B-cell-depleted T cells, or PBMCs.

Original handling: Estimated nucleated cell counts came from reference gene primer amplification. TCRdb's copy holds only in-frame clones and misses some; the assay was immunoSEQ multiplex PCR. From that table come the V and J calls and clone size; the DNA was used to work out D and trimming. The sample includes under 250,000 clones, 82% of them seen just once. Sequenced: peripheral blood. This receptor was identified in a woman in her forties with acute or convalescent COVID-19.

Here the CDR3 reads CASSMRVSYNEQFF. The CDR3 nucleotides read TGTGCCAGTAGTATGCGGGTCTCCTACAATGAGCAGTTCTTC. The chain couples TRBV19 to TRBJ2-1; perhaps TRBD2 as D (5 bases). Germline V gene sequence: CDR1 LNHDA, CDR2 SQIVND (reference sequence). This CDR3 comprises 14 residues. Between the trimmed V and J ends, which lost 3 bases and 0 bases, there was a span of 6 bases.